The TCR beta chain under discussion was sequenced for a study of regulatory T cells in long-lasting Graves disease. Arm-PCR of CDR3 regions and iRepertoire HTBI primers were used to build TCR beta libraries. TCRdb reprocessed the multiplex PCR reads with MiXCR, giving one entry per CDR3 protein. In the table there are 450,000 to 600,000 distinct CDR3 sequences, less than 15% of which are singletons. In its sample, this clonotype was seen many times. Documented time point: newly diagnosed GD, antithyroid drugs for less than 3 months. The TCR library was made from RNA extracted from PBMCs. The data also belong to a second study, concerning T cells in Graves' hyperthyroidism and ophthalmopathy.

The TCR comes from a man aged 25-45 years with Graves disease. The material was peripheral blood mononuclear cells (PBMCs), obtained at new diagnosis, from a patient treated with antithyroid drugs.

In DNA form, the CDR3 reads TGTGCCGTACCGGGACAGGGAGAGGACGAGCAGTACTTC. Residues: CAVPGQGEDEQYF. The chain uses TRBV10-3 and TRBJ2-7; 9 positions match TRBD1. CDR3 length: 13 amino acids. Germline V lookup: CDR1 ENHRY, CDR2 SYGVKD. The junction had 10 bases not matched to a gene; V was cut back by 11 bases and J by 5 bases.